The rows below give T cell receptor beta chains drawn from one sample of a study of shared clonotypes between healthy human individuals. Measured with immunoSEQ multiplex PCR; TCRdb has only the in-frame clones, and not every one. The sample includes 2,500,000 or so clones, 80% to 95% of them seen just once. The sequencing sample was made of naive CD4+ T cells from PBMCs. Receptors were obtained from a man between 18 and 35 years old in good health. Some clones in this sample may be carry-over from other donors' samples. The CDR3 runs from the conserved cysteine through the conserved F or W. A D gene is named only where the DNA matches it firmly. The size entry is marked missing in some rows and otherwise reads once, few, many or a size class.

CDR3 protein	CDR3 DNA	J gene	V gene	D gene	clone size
CASSFSGGVNTEAFF	TGTGCCAGCAGCTTTTCAGGGGGCGTGAACACTGAAGCTTTCTTT	TRBJ1-1	TRBV5-4	TRBD1	-
CATLGTVGNTIYF	TGTGCCACCTTGGGGACAGTTGGAAACACCATATATTTT	TRBJ1-3	TRBV6-1	TRBD1	once
CASSQLDSSNYGYTF	TGTGCCAGCAGCCAACTTGACAGCTCTAACTATGGCTACACCTTC	TRBJ1-2	TRBV4-2	-	-
CASSSLAGIHTDTQYF	TGTGCCAGCAGTTCCTTAGCGGGAATACACACAGATACGCAGTATTTT	TRBJ2-3	TRBV28	TRBD2	-
CASSSSWGPDSPLHF	TGTGCCAGCAGCTCGTCGTGGGGGCCTGATTCACCCCTCCACTTT	TRBJ1-6	TRBV5-4	-	-
CASSQGFNSDEQFF	TGTGCCAGCAGCCAAGGCTTTAATAGTGATGAGCAGTTCTTC	TRBJ2-1	TRBV14	-	-
CASSLCAGNEQFF	TGCGCCAGCAGCTTGTGCGCGGGAAATGAGCAGTTCTTC	TRBJ2-1	TRBV5-1	-	once
CASSLGGPPGENEQFF	TGTGCCAGCAGCTTAGGGGGTCCCCCAGGAGAGAATGAGCAGTTCTTC	TRBJ2-1	TRBV7-3	-	once
CASSLSGRGGYTF	TGTGCCAGCAGTTTATCGGGCAGGGGCGGCTACACCTTC	TRBJ1-2	TRBV28	-	once
CASSFSGQGGEQYF	TGCGCCAGCAGCTTCTCGGGACAGGGAGGCGAGCAGTACTTC	TRBJ2-7	TRBV5-1	TRBD1	-
CASTFLGGPDRNTEAFF	TGTGCCAGCACCTTCCTCGGCGGCCCAGATAGGAACACTGAAGCTTTCTTT	TRBJ1-1	TRBV14	-	-
CASSPHRQTDTQYF	TGTGCCAGCAGTCCCCATAGACAAACAGATACGCAGTATTTT	TRBJ2-3	TRBV28	-	-
CSVGGGNQPQHF	TGCAGCGTTGGGGGAGGCAATCAGCCCCAGCATTTT	TRBJ1-5	TRBV29-1	-	-
CASSLAGGRASRNEQFF	TGTGCCAGCAGCTTAGCGGGTGGGAGGGCTAGCCGAAATGAGCAGTTCTTC	TRBJ2-1	TRBV7-8	TRBD2	-
CASSIERRTEAFF	TGTGCCAGTAGTATAGAAAGGAGGACTGAAGCTTTCTTT	TRBJ1-1	TRBV19	-	-
CASIEEAGGPDTQYF	TGTGCCAGCATAGAGGAGGCGGGAGGGCCAGATACGCAGTATTTT	TRBJ2-3	TRBV11-2	TRBD2	once
CASSNAGTGYTDTQYF	TGTGCCAGCAGTAACGCCGGGACAGGGTACACAGATACGCAGTATTTT	TRBJ2-3	TRBV2	TRBD1	-
CASSFSSGLADQEEQFF	TGCGCCAGCAGCTTCTCATCGGGACTAGCAGACCAAGAAGAGCAGTTCTTC	TRBJ2-1	TRBV5-1	TRBD2	-
CASSYSPTVGTEAFF	TGTGCCAGCAGTTACTCACCTACCGTCGGGACTGAAGCTTTCTTT	TRBJ1-1	TRBV6-6	-	-
CAITPGQGRSYNEQFF	TGTGCCATCACCCCGGGACAGGGTCGCTCCTACAATGAGCAGTTCTTC	TRBJ2-1	TRBV10-3	TRBD1	-
CASSSTQGRVAFF	TGTGCCAGCAGCTCGACACAGGGGAGAGTAGCTTTCTTT	TRBJ1-1	TRBV7-3	TRBD1	few
CASRPEARLEAFF	TGTGCCAGCAGGCCGGAGGCGAGGCTCGAAGCTTTCTTT	TRBJ1-1	TRBV6-5	-	-
CASSLDLGRRINNEQFF	TGTGCCAGCAGCTTAGACCTCGGGAGGAGGATAAACAATGAGCAGTTCTTC	TRBJ2-1	TRBV7-6	TRBD2	once
CASSASMGEQFF	TGTGCCAGCAGTGCTTCGATGGGTGAGCAGTTCTTC	TRBJ2-1	TRBV25-1	-	-
CAWTGLAQEVEQYF	TGTGCCTGGACCGGACTAGCTCAAGAGGTCGAGCAGTACTTC	TRBJ2-7	TRBV30	TRBD2	-
CASSDGGRWETQYF	TGTGCCAGCAGTGATGGGGGGCGCTGGGAGACCCAGTACTTC	TRBJ2-5	TRBV25-1	-	-
CASGRTSGKVGGYEQYF	TGTGCCAGCGGACGGACTAGCGGGAAGGTCGGGGGGTACGAGCAGTACTTC	TRBJ2-7	TRBV2	TRBD2	-
CASSPATQTVHEQFF	TGCGCCAGCAGCCCCGCGACCCAGACCGTACATGAGCAGTTCTTC	TRBJ2-1	TRBV5-1	-	once
CASRSDGASNEKLFF	TGTGCCAGCAGGTCGGACGGCGCCTCTAATGAAAAACTGTTTTTT	TRBJ1-4	TRBV11-2	-	-
CASSLAGTLQETQYF	TGCGCCAGCAGCTTGGCAGGGACCCTCCAAGAGACCCAGTACTTC	TRBJ2-5	TRBV5-1	-	-
CASSLLRTSGGYEQYF	TGTGCCAGCTCCCTACTCCGGACTAGCGGGGGCTACGAGCAGTACTTC	TRBJ2-7	TRBV18	TRBD2	-
CSAGEYYF	TGCAGTGCCGGAGAATACTACTTC	TRBJ2-5	TRBV20-1	-	-
CATSRDRGYEQFF	TGTGCCACCAGCAGAGACAGGGGGTATGAGCAGTTCTTC	TRBJ2-1	TRBV15	TRBD1	-
CANATERAETQYF	TGTGCCAACGCGACCGAGAGGGCAGAGACCCAGTACTTC	TRBJ2-5	TRBV4-2	-	-
CASSSVGLAGRADTQYF	TGCGCCAGCAGCTCCGTGGGACTAGCCGGTAGGGCAGATACGCAGTATTTT	TRBJ2-3	TRBV5-1	TRBD2	-
CASSSLRQRYEQYF	TGTGCCAGCAGCTCCTTGAGACAGAGATACGAGCAGTACTTC	TRBJ2-7	TRBV7-8	-	-
CASSLSVGGQNEKLFF	TGTGCCAGCAGCTTATCAGTGGGGGGACAGAATGAAAAACTGTTTTTT	TRBJ1-4	TRBV5-4	TRBD1	-
CASSQDMYNEQFF	TGTGCCAGCAGCCAAGATATGTACAATGAGCAGTTCTTC	TRBJ2-1	TRBV4-2	-	-
CASSLGTSVTDTQYF	TGCGCCAGCAGCCTGGGGACTAGTGTCACAGATACGCAGTATTTT	TRBJ2-3	TRBV5-1	TRBD2	-
CASSSGTEGDTQYF	TGCGCCAGCAGCTCCGGGACGGAGGGAGATACGCAGTATTTT	TRBJ2-3	TRBV5-1	-	-
CASSFRPVGGQYF	TGTGCCAGCAGTTTCCGACCTGTTGGCGGGCAGTACTTC	TRBJ2-7	TRBV28	-	-
CSARGPYEQYF	TGCAGTGCTAGAGGGCCCTACGAGCAGTACTTC	TRBJ2-7	TRBV20-1	-	-
CASSSASFRAETQYF	TGTGCCAGCAGCTCCGCTTCCTTCCGGGCGGAGACCCAGTACTTC	TRBJ2-5	TRBV7-2	-	-